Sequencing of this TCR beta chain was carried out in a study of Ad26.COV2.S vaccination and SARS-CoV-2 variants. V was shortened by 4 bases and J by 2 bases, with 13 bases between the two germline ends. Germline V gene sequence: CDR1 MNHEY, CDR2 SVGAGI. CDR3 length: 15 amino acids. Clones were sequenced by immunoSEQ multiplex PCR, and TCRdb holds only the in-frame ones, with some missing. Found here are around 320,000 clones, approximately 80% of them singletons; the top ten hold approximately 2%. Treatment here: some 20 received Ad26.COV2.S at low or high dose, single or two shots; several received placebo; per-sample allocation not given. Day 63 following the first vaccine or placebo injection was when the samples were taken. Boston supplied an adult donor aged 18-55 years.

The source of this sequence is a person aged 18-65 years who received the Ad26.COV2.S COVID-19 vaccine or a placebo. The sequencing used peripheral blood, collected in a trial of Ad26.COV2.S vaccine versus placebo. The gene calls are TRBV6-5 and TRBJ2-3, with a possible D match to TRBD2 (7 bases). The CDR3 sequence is CASSFGGGLTDTQYF. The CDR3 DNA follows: TGTGCCAGCAGTTTCGGCGGGGGCCTCACAGATACGCAGTATTTT.